The 7 T cell receptor beta chains in this list originate from one sample, sequenced in a study of blood T cell repertoires in COVID-19. Profiled with immunoSEQ multiplex PCR; TCRdb holds only in-frame clones, not every one. This table has about 73,000 clones, around 81% appearing once. The sequencing sample was made of peripheral blood. Source of these receptors: a human donor in a cohort sampled during active COVID-19.

The chain employs TRBV13 and TRBJ2-7; D ambiguous. Trimming took 5 bases from V and 1 from J, leaving 9 bases between them. CDR1 PRHDT and CDR2 FYEKMQ come from the germline V gene (reference sequence). The CDR3 totals 13 residues. CDR3 DNA sequence: TGTGCCAGCAGCGATACGACTTCCTACGAGCAGTACTTC. Translated, it gives CASSDTTSYEQYF.

This clone was seen many times. V is TRBV2 and J is TRBJ2-3, with 8 positions matching TRBD1. Unmatched junction bases numbered 6, after V lost 7 bases and J lost 0 bases. Germline V CDR1 and CDR2: SNHLY, FYNNEI. The CDR3 is 15 residues long. The chain's CDR3 is CASNQGAHSTDTQYF. The CDR3 region has the DNA TGTGCCAGCAACCAGGGGGCCCATAGCACAGATACGCAGTATTTT.

This chain uses TRBV3-1 (or the pseudogene TRBV3-2) with TRBJ2-5; perhaps TRBD2 as D (6 bases). Trimming removed 0 bases at V and 7 bases at J, with 9 bases between. The CDR3 consists of 13 residues. Germline CDR1 reads LGHDT; CDR2 reads YNNKEL (reference sequence). CDR3 in DNA: TGTGCCAGCAGCCAAGATCGGAGGGGGACCCAGTACTTC. Translation gives CASSQDRRGTQYF.

The genes are TRBV4-3 and TRBJ1-1; D call uncertain. Germline CDR1 and CDR2: LGHNA and YSLEER. V shed 0 bases and J shed 2 bases, with 10 bases lying between them. CDR3 size: 15 residues. DNA of the CDR3: TGCGCCAGCAGCCAAGACAGTAGAGGCAACACTGAAGCTTTCTTT. Translating gives CASSQDSRGNTEAFF.

Written as DNA, the CDR3 is TGTGCCAGCAGCGCAAGACAGGGCTGGTTGGCTGAAGCTTTCTTT. It translates to CASSARQGWLAEAFF. This rearrangement joins TRBV11-2 to TRBJ1-1, with 7 bases identical to TRBD1. CDR1 and CDR2 from the germline V gene are SGHAT and FQNNGV. Trimming at V came to 5 bases and at J to 6 bases, leaving 12 bases not matched to a gene. This CDR3 is 15 amino acids long.

This rearrangement joins TRBV2 to TRBJ2-5, with TRBD2 matching 7 bases. With V trimmed by 0 bases and J by 3 bases, 4 bases remained unmatched. The CDR3 runs 15 residues. The germline V gene has CDR1 SNHLY and CDR2 FYNNEI. The CDR3 DNA sequence: TGTGCCAGCAGTGAAGCCCCGGGGAGGGAAGAGACCCAGTACTTC. This gives the protein CASSEAPGREETQYF.

The gene calls are TRBV7-9 and TRBJ2-1; D possibly corresponds to TRBD2 (6 bases). CDR3 length: 17 residues. Trimming took off 0 bases at V and 3 bases at J, with 15 bases between the two ends. Looked up from germline, CDR1 is SEHNR and CDR2 is FQNEAQ (reference sequence). DNA for the CDR3: TGTGCCAGCAGCTTAGCGTGGGACGGGGGTAACTACAATGAGCAGTTCTTC. Its translation: CASSLAWDGGNYNEQFF.